The sequence of this TCR beta chain was determined in a study of blood T cells in healthy people across ages. Study outcomes and limitations: The fall in TCR beta diversity per million T cells was roughly linear with age. Strong correlation existed between TCR beta diversity and naive T cell percentage. The lack of PBMC sorting stopped any conclusive naive versus antigen-experienced comparison.

Then a second PCR, running about 6 to 12 cycles, was carried out with a sample-barcoded 5' primer and a J-beta primer mix. Via MiXCR, TCRdb re-called the 5' RACE reads, giving one row per CDR3 protein. The data show roughly 1.9 million distinct CDR3 sequences, around 40% seen once. Total RNA extraction produced at least 5 micrograms (per sample) for the study. Trimming at V came to 8 bases and at J to 5 bases, leaving 9 bases not matched to a gene. Per germline, CDR1 SGHTA and CDR2 FQGNSA. This CDR3 is 15 amino acids long. This clonotype turned up a few times. Its antigen is still unknown. The gene calls are TRBV7-2 and TRBJ1-5, with 10 bases identical to TRBD1. The TCR sequence derives from a human donor in good health. Sequencing used blood. The chain's CDR3 is CASARDRGFYQPQHF. The CDR3 nucleotides read TGTGCCAGCGCTCGGGACAGGGGATTTTATCAGCCCCAGCATTTT.